Each of the 29 T cell receptor beta chains below was sequenced from the same sample in a study of T cell repertoires in cytomegalovirus infection. TCRdb re-derived calls from the reads in MiXCR, one entry per CDR3 protein. The data contain 400,000 to 550,000 distinct CDR3 sequences, 11% of them singletons. The sequenced sample was PBMCs. The receptors come from a human donor in good health (CMV status not recorded). Some clones in this sample may be carry-over from other donors' samples.

This clonotype was seen more than once but under ten times. V is TRBV7-9 and J is TRBJ2-1; 7 bases line up with TRBD2. The CDR3 is made up of 12 amino acids. The V segment lost 4 bases and the J segment 8 bases; nucleotides outside the gene matches: 2. CDR1 and CDR2 (germline): SEHNR, FQNEAQ (reference sequence). The CDR3 DNA is TGTGCCAGCAGCTCTACTAGCGATGAGCAGTTCTTC. Its protein is CASSSTSDEQFF.

For this clonotype: A read error may explain this, as a much larger clone is one base away. This chain uses TRBV2 with TRBJ2-2; D tentatively reads TRBD1 or TRBD2 (5 bases each). The CDR3 consists of 15 residues. Germline-derived CDR1 and CDR2 are SNHLY and FYNNEI. The DNA of the CDR3 is TGTGCCAGCAGTCCCGACTGGGGGAACACCGGGGAGCAGTTTTTT. Its protein is CASSPDWGNTGEQFF.

This clonotype was recorded many times. CDR3 loop: CATSEDRAVGGELFF. CDR3 sequence (DNA): TGTGCCACGTCGGAGGACAGGGCCGTAGGGGGGGAGCTGTTTTTT. J is TRBJ2-2 and V is TRBV10-3; 8 nucleotides match TRBD1. CDR3 length equals 15 residues. Germline-derived CDR1 and CDR2 are ENHRY and SYGVKD. After removal of 10 bases from V and 8 bases from J, the junction contained 15 bases not matched to a gene.

This clonotype was counted many times. The genes are TRBV6-5 and TRBJ2-3, with D uncertain. Between the trimmed V and J ends, which lost 6 bases and 0 bases, there was a span of 13 bases. The germline gives CDR1 MNHEY, CDR2 SVGAGI. The CDR3 covers 15 residues. The CDR3 is CASSFRRISTDTQYF. The CDR3 nucleotides are TGTGCCAGCAGCTTCCGACGGATCAGCACAGATACGCAGTATTTT.

As for this clonotype: It is likely a read error, because the conserved phenylalanine at the end of the CDR3 is missing. The chain has TRBV15 and TRBJ2-5, with D possibly TRBD1 on 6 matching bases. Trimming pared 5 bases from V and 5 bases from J, leaving 18 bases between. The CDR3 has 15 amino acids. Germline V gives CDR1 LNHNV, CDR2 YYDKDF (reference sequence). The CDR3 loop reads CATSLPGQPVETQYL. The CDR3 DNA follows: TGTGCCACCAGCCTCCCCGGACAGCCTGTGGAGACCCAGTACCTC.

This clonotype came up a few times. This chain connects TRBV20-1 to TRBJ2-3; D not resolved. V lost 4 bases and J lost 3, with 11 bases in between. Germline V lookup: CDR1 DFQATT, CDR2 SNEGSKA (reference sequence). The CDR3 sequence is 13 residues long. CDR3 amino acids: CSATDMETDTQYF. The CDR3 DNA reads TGCAGTGCTACCGACATGGAGACAGATACGCAGTATTTT.

The gene calls are TRBV4-2 and TRBJ2-1; TRBD2 matches 9 bases. With 1 base clipped from V and 2 bases from J, the junction kept 6 bases outside the gene matches. The germline V gene has CDR1 LGHNA and CDR2 YNFKEQ. CDR3 size: 17 residues. For the CDR3, the DNA is TGTGCCAGCAGCCAAGTCCTGACTAGCGGAGCCTACAATGAGCAGTTCTTC. Encoded protein: CASSQVLTSGAYNEQFF.

The sample holds a few counts of this clonotype. The chain employs TRBV29-1 and TRBJ1-1; 7 nucleotides match TRBD1. The junction had 8 bases not matched to a gene; V was cut back by 6 bases and J by 4 bases. The CDR3 is 13 residues long. Germline V gene lookup returns CDR1 SQVTM and CDR2 ANQGSEA. CDR3 in amino acids: CSVIQGYGTEAFF. CDR3 DNA: TGCAGCGTGATACAGGGGTATGGCACTGAAGCTTTCTTT.

The chain recombines TRBV9 with TRBJ2-2; a possible D gene is TRBD2 (6 bases). This CDR3 is 14 amino acids long. V lost 4 bases, J lost 7 bases, and 14 bases lay in between. CDR1 is SGDLS, CDR2 YYNGEE, per germline. The DNA for the CDR3 is TGTGCCAGCAGCCCCCTGCTGGGAGGCGGGGAGCTGTTTTTT. Translating it yields CASSPLLGGGELFF.

This clonotype was seen at least ten times. V gene TRBV7-3 combines with J gene TRBJ2-1; D unresolved. The CDR3 contains 15 residues. V was clipped by 5 bases and J by 0 bases, with 11 bases between them. The V gene's germline CDR1 is SGHTA and CDR2 FQGTGA. CDR3 amino acids: CASSPATSSYNEQFF. CDR3 nucleotides: TGTGCCAGCAGCCCAGCCACAAGCTCCTACAATGAGCAGTTCTTC.

The V call is TRBV9, the J call TRBJ1-6; D not resolved. CDR3 length: 12 amino acids. V was shortened by 4 bases and J by 10 bases, with 9 bases between the two germline ends. Germline V CDR1 and CDR2: SGDLS, YYNGEE. The DNA of the CDR3 is TGTGCCAGCAGCTTGGCGAGCTCACCCCTCCACTTT. Amino acids: CASSLASSPLHF.

V is TRBV5-5 and J is TRBJ1-1, with no clear D. Trimming shortened V by 0 bases and J by 6 bases, and 6 bases separated the two germline ends. This CDR3 has 12 amino acids. Looked up from germline, CDR1 is SGHKS and CDR2 is YYEKEE (reference sequence). The CDR3 here is CASSLASAEAFF. The CDR3 coding sequence is TGTGCCAGCAGCTTGGCCAGCGCTGAAGCTTTCTTT. Together with reference TRBV5-5 and TRBJ1-1, the CDR3 gives the full variable domain: DAGVTQSPTHLIKTRGQQVTLRCSPISGHKSVSWYQQVLGQGPQFIFQYYEKEERGRGNFPDRFSARQFPNYSSELNVNALLLGDSALYLCASSLASAEAFFGQGTRLTVV.

This clonotype was recorded many times. This may arise from a read error, as a much more abundant clone is one base away. The gene calls are TRBV7-9 and TRBJ2-1; D is uncertain. V gave up 6 bases and J gave up 0 bases, with 9 bases separating them. The CDR3 loop spans 14 amino acids. Germline V gene sequence: CDR1 SEHNR, CDR2 FQNEAQ (reference sequence). This CDR3 is CASRGRSSYNEQFF. In DNA, the CDR3 is TGTGCCAGCAGGGGCAGGAGCTCCTACAATGAGCAGTTCTTC.

This rearrangement joins TRBV6-4 to TRBJ2-1, with D possibly TRBD1 on 6 matching bases. CDR3 length equals 14 residues. Germline values: CDR1 MRHNA, CDR2 SNTAGT. Between the trimmed V and J ends, which lost 8 bases and 5 bases, there was a span of 16 bases. The DNA for the CDR3 is TGTGCCAGCGGGTATGGGGGCCCCCACAATGAGCAGTTCTTC. It yields the protein CASGYGGPHNEQFF.

This chain connects TRBV6-2 or TRBV6-3 to TRBJ1-2; no reliable D call. There are 11 residues in the CDR3. Trimming removed 7 bases at V and 4 bases at J, with 7 bases between. Looked up from germline, CDR1 is MNHEY and CDR2 is SVGEGT. The CDR3 DNA is TGTGCCAGCAATAGCGGCTATGGCTACACCTTC. This gives the protein CASNSGYGYTF.

This clonotype was detected ten times or more. J is TRBJ2-5 and V is TRBV4-2, with 9 bases aligning to TRBD2. CDR3 size: 17 residues. Trimming cost V 0 bases and J 3 bases; bases outside gene matches: 8. Germline V gives CDR1 LGHNA, CDR2 YNFKEQ. The CDR3 is CASSQDLASGAKETQYF. The CDR3, as DNA: TGTGCCAGCAGCCAAGATTTGGCTAGCGGGGCAAAAGAGACCCAGTACTTC.

This clonotype was detected ten times or more. V is TRBV6-1 and J is TRBJ2-7; no clear D gene. The CDR3 is 17 residues long. CDR1 MNHNS and CDR2 SASEGT come from the germline V gene. V was trimmed by 6 bases and J by 1 base, leaving 22 bases between them. The CDR3 DNA follows: TGTGCCAGCAGGCCACCCGGCCACCGGGCACCATCCTACGAGCAGTACTTC. This gives the protein CASRPPGHRAPSYEQYF.

CDR3 bases: TGTGCCAGCAGCACAGTTCAGCTGAACACTGAAGCTTTCTTT. Amino acid sequence: CASSTVQLNTEAFF. This sequence joins TRBV5-4 and TRBJ1-1; no definite D call. Germline lookup yields CDR1 SGHNT and CDR2 YYREEE (reference sequence). The CDR3 has 14 amino acids. V lost 4 bases, J lost 0 bases, and 10 bases lay in between.

Ten or more counts support this clonotype. This rearrangement joins TRBV5-5 to TRBJ2-4; TRBD2 agrees at 11 bases. CDR1 is SGHKS and CDR2 is YYEKEE in the germline V gene (reference sequence). Trimming at V came to 2 bases and at J to 6 bases, leaving 7 bases not matched to a gene. The CDR3 extends over 16 amino acids. This CDR3 is CASSFSGRGFGNIQYF. For the CDR3, the DNA is TGTGCCAGCAGCTTTAGCGGGAGGGGTTTCGGAAACATTCAGTACTTC.

This clonotype has a count of ten or more. This chain uses TRBV7-2 with TRBJ2-2; the D gene is possibly TRBD1 (5 bases). Germline CDR1 and CDR2: SGHTA and FQGNSA. CDR3 size: 18 residues. Between the trimmed V and J ends, which lost 3 bases and 13 bases, there was a span of 30 bases. In DNA form, the CDR3 reads TGTGCCAGCAGCTTCCCCTACGCCAGGGCTCGGTCGCCGGTTGGGCTGTTTTTT. This codes for CASSFPYARARSPVGLFF.

The V and J genes are TRBV3-1 and TRBJ2-2; D tentatively fits TRBD1 or TRBD2 (5 bases each). Germline lookup yields CDR1 LGHDT and CDR2 YNNKEL (reference sequence). The germline V and J ends were trimmed by 4 bases and 7 bases, with 22 bases remaining between them. The CDR3 spans 17 residues. Here the CDR3 reads CASSLYGGPLSSGELFF. The CDR3, as DNA: TGTGCCAGCAGCCTATATGGGGGACCCCTTTCCAGCGGGGAGCTGTTTTTT.

This clonotype showed up many times. V is TRBV7-9 and J is TRBJ2-1; 11 bases are a match to TRBD2. The CDR3 spans 15 residues. Looked up from germline, CDR1 is SEHNR and CDR2 is FQNEAQ (reference sequence). V lost 5 bases, J lost 10 bases, and 10 bases stayed unmatched. The DNA for the CDR3 is TGTGCCAGCAGCGCGTCTAGCGGGGGGCTTGGGGAGCAGTTCTTC. It yields the protein CASSASSGGLGEQFF.

In this sample, this clonotype turned up many times. The chain uses TRBV19 and TRBJ1-5, with D unclear. Germline V gives CDR1 LNHDA, CDR2 SQIVND (reference sequence). V dropped 5 bases and J dropped 0 bases, with 11 bases sitting between them. The length of the CDR3 is 15 residues. CDR3 DNA: TGTGCCAGTAGTGTCCGGACGGGTAGCAATCAGCCCCAGCATTTT. Protein: CASSVRTGSNQPQHF.

This rearrangement joins TRBV11-2 to TRBJ1-4; D is ambiguous. Germline V gene sequence: CDR1 SGHAT, CDR2 FQNNGV. The CDR3 covers 15 residues. Trimming pared 0 bases from V and 1 base from J, leaving 6 bases between. The CDR3 bases are TGTGCCAGCAGCTTAGATCTGAGAACTAATGAAAAACTGTTTTTT. It codes for CASSLDLRTNEKLFF.

The J gene is TRBJ2-3, the V gene TRBV28; TRBD1 is a possible D gene (5 bases). CDR1 is MDHEN and CDR2 is SYDVKM in the germline V gene. The germline V and J ends were trimmed by 5 bases and 7 bases, with 10 bases remaining between them. The CDR3 runs to 12 residues. CDR3 nucleotide sequence: TGTGCCAGCAGTCCGACAGTTTATACGCAGTATTTT. It translates to CASSPTVYTQYF.

This clonotype came up a few times. In DNA, the CDR3 is TGTGCCAGCAGTTTCCCCCCAGGGGACGAGCAGTACTTC. This gives the protein CASSFPPGDEQYF. J is TRBJ2-7 and V is TRBV7-6; weak D call: TRBD1 (6 bases). This CDR3 is built from 13 residues. Deletions cut 6 bases from V and 5 bases from J, with 14 bases between. CDR1 and CDR2 from the germline V gene are SGHVS and FNYEAQ.

In this sample, this clonotype turned up a few times. The V gene is TRBV5-1, the J gene TRBJ2-3; D remains ambiguous. The germline V gene encodes CDR1 SGHRS and CDR2 YFSETQ. This CDR3 spans 15 amino acids. Trimming stripped 2 bases from V and 4 bases from J, with 14 bases between. CDR3: CASSFTDRSPDTQYF. CDR3 bases: TGCGCCAGCAGCTTTACAGACCGTAGCCCAGATACGCAGTATTTT.

This clonotype was recorded many times. The chain employs TRBV7-9 and TRBJ2-7; tentative D call: TRBD2 (5 bases). This CDR3 contains 12 residues. Germline CDR1 SEHNR, CDR2 FQNEAQ (reference sequence). V was shortened by 1 base and J by 6 bases, with 7 bases between the two germline ends. CDR3 DNA: TGTGCCAGCAGCTTAGGGGAGTCCGAGCAGTACTTC. Translated, it gives CASSLGESEQYF.

This clonotype was counted many times. This chain links TRBV7-8 with TRBJ1-1; D perhaps matches TRBD1 (6 bases). Germline CDR1 is SGHVS and CDR2 is FQNEAQ. V was trimmed by 4 bases and J by 7 bases, leaving 10 bases between them. The CDR3 loop spans 12 amino acids. The CDR3 is CASSYSTGEAFF. The CDR3 coding sequence is TGTGCCAGCAGCTACTCGACAGGTGAAGCTTTCTTT.